This TCR beta chain was recorded in a study of blood T cell repertoires in COVID-19. Overall study: Samples representing acute and convalescent COVID-19 were sourced from the United States, Italy and Spain. PBMCs, B-cell-depleted T cells, or T cells were the source of the cDNA or gDNA that made up the material.

In the source study's methods: Cell counts per sample came from amplifying reference gene primers. Produced via immunoSEQ multiplex PCR; TCRdb's table is partial and in-frame only. Clone size and the V and J calls come from that table; the DNA yielded D and trimming. This sample has under 200,000 clones, with 65% to 85% found just once. CDR3 length: 16 amino acids. Per germline, CDR1 SEHNR and CDR2 FQNEAQ (reference sequence). Trimming took 6 bases from V and 4 from J, leaving 20 bases between them. The sequencing sample was made of peripheral blood. The sequence derives from a woman between 55 and 75 years old with acute or convalescent COVID-19. J is TRBJ2-3 and V is TRBV7-9; a weak D match, TRBD2 (6 bases). CDR3 residues: CASRSTSSSGADTQYF. CDR3 nucleotides: TGTGCCAGCAGATCCACTAGCAGTTCCGGCGCAGATACGCAGTATTTT.